Each of the 15 T cell receptor beta chains below was sequenced from the same sample in a study of blood T cells in healthy people across ages (dated by TCRdb to the mid-2010s). The library was generated by 5' RACE. Sequencing was carried out with an Illumina HiSeq 2500. A second PCR of roughly 7 to 11 cycles was performed with a sample-barcoded 5' primer and a J-beta primer mix. The public reads were reanalyzed by TCRdb: fastp trimming at Q25, MiXCR alignment, in-frame beta chains only. One record per CDR3 amino acid sequence lists the most common genes and DNA. The sample data list about 540,000 distinct CDR3 sequences, and nearly 25% of these were observed just once. Of the sample, less than 9% falls within the top ten clones. The same specimen was also included in a second study, on T cells of mothers and their children.

The sequencing sample was made of blood. These receptors were collected from a boy between 10 and 17 years old in good health.

The rearrangement uses TRBV6-1 and TRBJ2-5; perhaps TRBD2 as D (7 bases). TRBJ2-7 explains the end of the DNA better; the J call may be wrong. Per germline, CDR1 MNHNS and CDR2 SASEGT. The CDR3 has 15 residues. The CDR3 DNA follows: TGTGCCAGCAGTGAAGAACAGGGAGGGAGTTACGAGCAGTACTTC. Translation: CASSEEQGGSYEQYF.

V is TRBV7-9 and J is TRBJ2-1, with TRBD2 matching over 8 bases. The CDR3 spans 15 residues. Per the germline V gene, CDR1 is SEHNR and CDR2 is FQNEAQ (reference sequence). Losses at the gene ends were 3 bases for V and 7 bases for J; bases not matched to a gene: 8. The CDR3 nucleotides read TGTGCCAGCAGCTTGAGAGCGGGAGTGGGGAATGAGCAGTTCTTC. Amino acids: CASSLRAGVGNEQFF.

This clonotype was seen more than once but under ten times. The chain links TRBV28 to TRBJ1-5; possibly TRBD1 for D (5 bases). This CDR3 has 21 residues. V was pared by 5 bases and J by 3 bases, with 32 bases between. The germline CDR1 and CDR2 sequences are MDHEN and SYDVKM. CDR3 loop: CASSPFAGKKAILSTNQPQHF. In nucleotides, the CDR3 is TGTGCCAGCAGTCCTTTTGCAGGGAAAAAAGCCATTCTCTCAACCAATCAGCCCCAGCATTTT.

The chain carries TRBV28 and TRBJ2-5; maybe TRBD2 (7 bases). Gene TRBJ2-7 matches the end of the DNA better, so the J call may be wrong. Germline V gene data show CDR1 as MDHEN and CDR2 as SYDVKM. CDR3 size: 18 residues. In nucleotides, the CDR3 is TGTGCCAGCCCCCCGGTGGTGGGGGGGCTAAGCGAATCCTACGAGCAGTACTTC. Amino acids: CASPPVVGGLSESYEQYF.

The rearrangement links TRBV5-6 to TRBJ2-7; 8 nucleotides match TRBD1. The CDR3 covers 14 residues. Trimming removed 3 bases from V and 5 bases from J; junction bases left unmatched: 7. Germline V lookup: CDR1 SGHDT, CDR2 YYEEEE. The CDR3 coding sequence is TGTGCCAGCAGCTCGACAGGGGTTTGGAACGAGCAGTACTTC. Protein product: CASSSTGVWNEQYF. Filled out from reference TRBV5-6 and TRBJ2-7, the complete variable domain reads DAGVTQSPTHLIKTRGQQVTLRCSPKSGHDTVSWYQQALGQGPQFIFQYYEEEERQRGNFPDRFSGHQFPNYSSELNVNALLLGDSALYLCASSSTGVWNEQYFGPGTRLTVT.

This rearrangement joins TRBV7-9 to TRBJ2-5, with D tentatively TRBD1 (6 bases). Between the trimmed V and J ends, which lost 6 bases and 12 bases, there was a span of 20 bases. This CDR3 comprises 13 residues. The germline CDR1 and CDR2 sequences are SEHNR and FQNEAQ (reference sequence). The CDR3 DNA sequence: TGTGCCAGCAGTTCTACGGGCCGGGACAAGAAGTACTTC. Its protein is CASSSTGRDKKYF.

The rearrangement uses TRBV20-1 and TRBJ2-7; TRBD2 matches 12 bases. This CDR3 has 18 residues. The V segment lost 0 bases and the J segment 3 bases; nucleotides outside the gene matches: 12. In germline, CDR1 is DFQATT, CDR2 SNEGSKA (reference sequence). Here the CDR3 reads CSARDKGLAGGNFYEQYF. The DNA for the CDR3 is TGCAGTGCTAGAGATAAAGGGCTAGCGGGAGGGAACTTCTACGAGCAGTACTTC.

This rearrangement joins TRBV2 to TRBJ2-3, with 10 nucleotides matching TRBD1. The V and J ends lost 6 bases and 5 bases, in that order; junction bases with no gene match: 17. Germline-derived CDR1 and CDR2 are SNHLY and FYNNEI. CDR3 length: 18 residues. Here the CDR3 DNA reads TGTGCCAGCAGCGCAGACAAATTCTTCGGGACAGGGGAAGATACGCAGTATTTT. This codes for CASSADKFFGTGEDTQYF.

The J gene is TRBJ1-1, the V gene TRBV11-2, with unresolved D. Germline V gives CDR1 SGHAT, CDR2 FQNNGV. This CDR3 is 13 amino acids long. Trimming shortened V by 3 bases and J by 8 bases, and 13 bases separated the two germline ends. The CDR3 protein is CASSLSRAGEAFF. CDR3 bases: TGTGCCAGCAGCTTGTCTAGGGCAGGCGAAGCTTTCTTT.

The chain couples TRBV7-3 to TRBJ2-7; 8 bases map to TRBD2. V gave up 6 bases and J gave up 6 bases; unmatched junction bases: 7. This CDR3 has 13 amino acids. Germline V gene data show CDR1 as SGHTA and CDR2 as FQGTGA. The DNA of the CDR3 is TGTGCCAGCAGTTCAGCGGGAGATGGCGAGCAGTACTTC. This codes for CASSSAGDGEQYF.

This sequence joins TRBV10-2 and TRBJ2-5; D ambiguous. The CDR3 extends over 14 amino acids. Trimming left V 2 bases short and J 1 base short, with 8 bases between. Germline CDR1 reads WSHSY; CDR2 reads SAAADI. The CDR3 DNA is TGCGCCAGCAGTGAGAGCTCCCTCCAAGAGACCCAGTACTTC. It yields the protein CASSESSLQETQYF.

The chain joins TRBV20-1 to TRBJ2-5; the match to TRBD1 covers 7 bases. This CDR3 region has 13 residues. V dropped 2 bases and J dropped 5; count of bases not matched to a gene: 5. Germline V gene sequence: CDR1 DFQATT, CDR2 SNEGSKA (reference sequence). The CDR3 DNA sequence: TGCAGTGCTAGACGACAGGGTTGGGAGACCCAGTACTTC. Its protein product is CSARRQGWETQYF.

The rearrangement links TRBV4-3 to TRBJ2-4; TRBD2 agrees at 9 bases. Germline CDR1 and CDR2: LGHNA and YSLEER. The CDR3 totals 17 residues. Unmatched junction bases numbered 4, after V lost 0 bases and J lost 1 base. CDR3 amino acids: CASSQDRAGGAKNIQYF. The CDR3, as DNA: TGCGCCAGCAGCCAAGATCGGGCGGGGGGGGCCAAAAACATTCAGTACTTC.

CDR3 nucleotide sequence: TGCGCCAGCACGTTACTAGCGGGAGTGGATGAGCAGTTCTTC. This encodes CASTLLAGVDEQFF. V gene TRBV5-1 combines with J gene TRBJ2-1; TRBD2 aligns across 11 bases. Germline loops: CDR1 SGHRS, CDR2 YFSETQ. J gave up 8 bases and V 6 bases, and 7 bases lay outside the gene matches. The CDR3 totals 14 residues.

This clonotype was detected only a few times. The chain carries TRBV7-6 and TRBJ2-7, with D perhaps TRBD2 (6 bases). The CDR3 is made up of 15 amino acids. V gave up 5 bases and J gave up 2 bases, with 16 bases separating them. Germline CDR1 is SGHVS and CDR2 is FNYEAQ. The CDR3 protein is CASSPLAATTYEQYF. In DNA, the CDR3 is TGTGCCAGCAGCCCATTAGCGGCAACCACCTACGAGCAGTACTTC.